This T cell receptor (beta chain) was recovered during a study of patients and donors after allogeneic stem cell transplantation. The sample holds a few counts of this clonotype. MiXCR, applied by TCRdb to the RT-PCR reads, yields one record per CDR3 protein. The data show 920,000 or so distinct CDR3 sequences, with about a sixth seen just once and around 5.5% held by the top ten. This TCR was recovered from a human donor who was either an allogeneic HSCT recipient or a stem cell or donor lymphocyte infusion donor (not recorded which). It is not recorded whose cells these are; they may come from a transplant donor. The sequenced sample consisted of blood, either unsorted or a sorted T cell fraction (not recorded which).

The CDR3 is CASSSPGQGIYNEQFF. DNA of the CDR3: TGCGCCAGCAGCTCACCTGGACAGGGAATTTACAATGAGCAGTTCTTC. The rearrangement joins TRBV5-1 to TRBJ2-1; TRBD1 aligns across 8 bases. This CDR3 is 16 amino acids long. The germline V gene encodes CDR1 SGHRS and CDR2 YFSETQ. V shed 3 bases and J 4 bases; nucleotides not matched to a gene: 9. Full variable domain (remainder filled in from reference TRBV5-1 and TRBJ2-1): KAGVTQTPRYLIKTRGQQVTLSCSPISGHRSVSWYQQTPGQGLQFLFEYFSETQRNKGNFPGRFSGRQFSNSRSEMNVSTLELGDSALYLCASSSPGQGIYNEQFFGPGTRLTVL.